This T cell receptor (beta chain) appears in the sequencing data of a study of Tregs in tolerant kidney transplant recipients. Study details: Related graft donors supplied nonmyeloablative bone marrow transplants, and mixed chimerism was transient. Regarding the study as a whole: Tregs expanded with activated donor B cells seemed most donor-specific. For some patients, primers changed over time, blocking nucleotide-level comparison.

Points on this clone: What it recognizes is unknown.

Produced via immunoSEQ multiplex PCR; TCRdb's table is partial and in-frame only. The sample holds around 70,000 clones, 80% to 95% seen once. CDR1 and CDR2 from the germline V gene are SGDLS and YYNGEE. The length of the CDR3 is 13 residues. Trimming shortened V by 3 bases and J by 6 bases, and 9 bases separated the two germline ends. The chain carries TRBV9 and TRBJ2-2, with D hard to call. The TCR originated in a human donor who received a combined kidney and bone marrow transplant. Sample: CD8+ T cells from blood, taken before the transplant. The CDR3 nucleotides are TGTGCCAGCAGCGGACTCTCGGCCGGGGAGCTGTTTTTT. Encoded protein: CASSGLSAGELFF.